These T cell receptor beta chains were read from a single sample in a study of blood T cell repertoires in COVID-19. Sequencing used immunoSEQ multiplex PCR; TCRdb keeps in-frame clones, though not all of them. The sample consists of 200,000 to 300,000 clones, about 91% of them appearing once. Material for sequencing was PBMCs or T cells enriched from blood (not recorded which). The source is a woman aged 40-49 years with acute COVID-19. Each CDR3 is given with its conserved first and last residue. The D gene is left open where the match is weak. Rows may omit the clone size; those that give it use once, few, many or a size class.

abundance: .; d_gene: TRBD1; v_gene: TRBV6-2/TRBV6-3; j_gene: TRBJ2-7; CDR3aa: CASIPGQGVYEQYF; CDR3nt: TGTGCCAGCATCCCCGGACAGGGGGTCTACGAGCAGTACTTC
abundance: .; d_gene: .; v_gene: TRBV28; j_gene: TRBJ2-1; CDR3aa: CASKRLSLSSYNEQFF; CDR3nt: TGTGCCAGCAAGCGACTATCCCTTAGCTCCTACAATGAGCAGTTCTTC
abundance: .; d_gene: TRBD2; v_gene: TRBV5-1; j_gene: TRBJ2-1; CDR3aa: CASTGLAGTNEQFF; CDR3nt: TGCGCCAGTACGGGACTAGCGGGAACCAATGAGCAGTTCTTC
abundance: .; d_gene: TRBD2; v_gene: TRBV28; j_gene: TRBJ2-1; CDR3aa: CASSFSGRDHNEQFF; CDR3nt: TGTGCCAGCAGTTTTAGCGGGAGGGATCACAATGAGCAGTTCTTC
abundance: .; d_gene: .; v_gene: TRBV9; j_gene: TRBJ2-3; CDR3aa: CASSVVPTRTDTQYF; CDR3nt: TGTGCCAGCAGCGTAGTACCGACTAGGACAGATACGCAGTATTTT
abundance: .; d_gene: TRBD2; v_gene: TRBV5-1; j_gene: TRBJ2-5; CDR3aa: CASSLLSIVAGAQETQYF; CDR3nt: TGCGCCAGCAGCTTGCTTTCAATTGTAGCGGGGGCCCAAGAGACCCAGTACTTC
abundance: few; d_gene: TRBD1; v_gene: TRBV10-3; j_gene: TRBJ1-5; CDR3aa: CAISESAGQGARPQHF; CDR3nt: TGTGCCATCAGTGAGTCGGCGGGACAGGGGGCGCGTCCCCAGCATTTT
abundance: .; d_gene: TRBD2; v_gene: TRBV2; j_gene: TRBJ2-3; CDR3aa: CASSSTSGFTDTQYF; CDR3nt: TGTGCCAGCAGCTCCACTAGCGGATTCACAGATACGCAGTATTTT
abundance: once; d_gene: .; v_gene: TRBV27; j_gene: TRBJ2-1; CDR3aa: CASTTGLAALNEQFF; CDR3nt: TGTGCCAGCACCACCGGACTGGCGGCCTTAAATGAGCAGTTCTTC
abundance: .; d_gene: .; v_gene: TRBV5-1; j_gene: TRBJ1-2; CDR3aa: CASRAWAESNYGYTF; CDR3nt: TGCGCCAGCAGGGCCTGGGCAGAGTCTAACTATGGCTACACCTTC
abundance: .; d_gene: .; v_gene: TRBV4-3; j_gene: TRBJ2-1; CDR3aa: CASSQETSYNEQFF; CDR3nt: TGCGCCAGCAGCCAAGAGACATCCTACAATGAGCAGTTCTTC
abundance: .; d_gene: TRBD2; v_gene: TRBV27; j_gene: TRBJ2-1; CDR3aa: CASSLPSGSSYNEQFF; CDR3nt: TGTGCCAGCAGTTTACCCAGCGGGAGCTCCTACAATGAGCAGTTCTTC
abundance: .; d_gene: TRBD2; v_gene: TRBV3-1/TRBV3-2; j_gene: TRBJ2-1; CDR3aa: CASSRQRELGQFF; CDR3nt: TGTGCCAGCAGCCGTCAGCGGGAGTTAGGGCAGTTCTTC
abundance: .; d_gene: TRBD1; v_gene: TRBV24-1; j_gene: TRBJ2-3; CDR3aa: CATSDRWTGGGVADTQYF; CDR3nt: TGTGCCACCAGTGACCGTTGGACAGGGGGAGGTGTCGCAGATACGCAGTATTTT
abundance: .; d_gene: TRBD2; v_gene: TRBV19; j_gene: TRBJ2-1; CDR3aa: CASSIGTSGSVEQFF; CDR3nt: TGTGCCAGTAGTATCGGGACTAGCGGGAGCGTTGAGCAGTTCTTC
abundance: .; d_gene: TRBD1; v_gene: TRBV29-1; j_gene: TRBJ2-7; CDR3aa: CSVPDRGIEIGEQYF; CDR3nt: TGCAGCGTTCCGGACAGGGGGATCGAGATCGGGGAGCAGTACTTC
abundance: once; d_gene: .; v_gene: TRBV7-8; j_gene: TRBJ2-1; CDR3aa: CASSLGYLGGPYNEQFF; CDR3nt: TGTGCCAGCAGCTTAGGATACTTAGGCGGCCCCTACAATGAGCAGTTCTTC
abundance: .; d_gene: TRBD2; v_gene: TRBV7-9; j_gene: TRBJ2-1; CDR3aa: CASSLGLAGGDNEQFF; CDR3nt: TGTGCCAGCAGCTTAGGACTAGCGGGAGGGGACAATGAGCAGTTCTTC
abundance: .; d_gene: .; v_gene: TRBV27; j_gene: TRBJ2-1; CDR3aa: CASSLHSSYNEQFF; CDR3nt: TGTGCCAGCAGTTTACATAGCTCCTACAATGAGCAGTTCTTC
abundance: .; d_gene: .; v_gene: TRBV11-3; j_gene: TRBJ2-3; CDR3aa: CASSLDLATMDTQYF; CDR3nt: TGTGCCAGCAGCTTAGATCTGGCGACTATGGATACGCAGTATTTT
abundance: .; d_gene: .; v_gene: TRBV21-1; j_gene: TRBJ2-2; CDR3aa: CASSTRSGTGYTGELFF; CDR3nt: TGTGCCAGCAGCACCCGTTCCGGGACAGGTTACACCGGGGAGCTGTTTTTT
abundance: .; d_gene: .; v_gene: TRBV19; j_gene: TRBJ1-1; CDR3aa: CASSPSRVLNTEAFF; CDR3nt: TGTGCCAGTAGCCCCTCCCGCGTCTTGAACACTGAAGCTTTCTTT
abundance: .; d_gene: .; v_gene: TRBV12-3/TRBV12-4; j_gene: TRBJ2-2; CDR3aa: CASRGGTGELFF; CDR3nt: TGTGCCAGCAGGGGGGGCACCGGGGAGCTGTTTTTT
abundance: .; d_gene: .; v_gene: TRBV7-9; j_gene: TRBJ2-1; CDR3aa: CANTGPSNNEQFF; CDR3nt: TGTGCAAATACGGGTCCCTCTAACAATGAGCAGTTCTTC
abundance: .; d_gene: TRBD1; v_gene: TRBV7-9; j_gene: TRBJ2-2; CDR3aa: CASSLDRESNTGELFF; CDR3nt: TGTGCCAGCAGCTTGGACAGGGAATCGAACACCGGGGAGCTGTTTTTT
abundance: .; d_gene: .; v_gene: TRBV18; j_gene: TRBJ2-1; CDR3aa: CASSLPSGAGGYNEQFF; CDR3nt: TGTGCCAGCTCACTTCCTTCGGGGGCAGGGGGGTACAATGAGCAGTTCTTC
abundance: .; d_gene: .; v_gene: TRBV19; j_gene: TRBJ1-6; CDR3aa: CASSIVEGENSPLHF; CDR3nt: TGTGCCAGTAGTATAGTAGAGGGGGAGAATTCACCCCTCCACTTT
abundance: .; d_gene: .; v_gene: TRBV9; j_gene: TRBJ2-5; CDR3aa: CASSVGPPFRYQETQYF; CDR3nt: TGTGCCAGCAGCGTAGGTCCCCCATTCCGGTACCAAGAGACCCAGTACTTC
abundance: once; d_gene: .; v_gene: TRBV5-5; j_gene: TRBJ2-5; CDR3aa: CASSILGTVQETQYF; CDR3nt: TGTGCCAGCAGCATCCTTGGGACTGTCCAAGAGACCCAGTACTTC
abundance: .; d_gene: .; v_gene: TRBV7-9; j_gene: TRBJ1-2; CDR3aa: CASSLAVAGYGYTF; CDR3nt: TGTGCCAGCAGCTTAGCCGTCGCCGGCTATGGCTACACCTTC
abundance: .; d_gene: .; v_gene: TRBV5-8; j_gene: TRBJ1-2; CDR3aa: CASSPGILAVGYTF; CDR3nt: TGTGCCAGCAGCCCGGGGATTCTCGCTGTAGGCTACACCTTC
abundance: .; d_gene: .; v_gene: TRBV6-2/TRBV6-3; j_gene: TRBJ2-2; CDR3aa: CASSYYLRLAPNGELFF; CDR3nt: TGTGCCAGCAGTTATTATTTGCGCCTAGCTCCCAACGGGGAGCTGTTTTTT
abundance: .; d_gene: .; v_gene: TRBV5-1; j_gene: TRBJ2-1; CDR3aa: CASGNTGSTYNEQFF; CDR3nt: TGCGCCAGCGGGAATACAGGGTCCACCTACAATGAGCAGTTCTTC
abundance: .; d_gene: TRBD1; v_gene: TRBV13; j_gene: TRBJ1-2; CDR3aa: CASRFTGGPYGYTF; CDR3nt: TGTGCCAGCAGATTCACAGGGGGCCCCTATGGCTACACCTTC
abundance: .; d_gene: .; v_gene: TRBV11-3; j_gene: TRBJ1-2; CDR3aa: CASSLGAGDIYGYTF; CDR3nt: TGTGCCAGCAGCTTAGGGGCAGGGGACATCTATGGCTACACCTTC
abundance: .; d_gene: TRBD2; v_gene: TRBV18; j_gene: TRBJ2-5; CDR3aa: CASSPNLGVAGETQYF; CDR3nt: TGTGCCAGCTCACCTAACCTTGGGGTAGCGGGAGAGACCCAGTACTTC
abundance: .; d_gene: .; v_gene: TRBV11-2; j_gene: TRBJ2-4; CDR3aa: CASSFFASFPLSENIQYF; CDR3nt: TGTGCCAGCAGCTTTTTTGCTTCTTTCCCTCTTAGCGAAAACATTCAGTACTTC
abundance: .; d_gene: .; v_gene: TRBV30; j_gene: TRBJ2-4; CDR3aa: CALDGGGYKLAKNIQYF; CDR3nt: TGTGCCCTAGACGGCGGAGGTTACAAATTGGCCAAAAACATTCAGTACTTC
abundance: .; d_gene: TRBD2; v_gene: TRBV24-1; j_gene: TRBJ2-1; CDR3aa: CATSDLAGGINEQFF; CDR3nt: TGTGCCACCAGTGATCTAGCGGGGGGAATCAATGAGCAGTTCTTC
abundance: few; d_gene: .; v_gene: TRBV6-5; j_gene: TRBJ1-5; CDR3aa: CASRADRYNQPQHF; CDR3nt: TGTGCCAGCAGGGCCGACAGATACAATCAGCCCCAGCATTTT
abundance: .; d_gene: .; v_gene: TRBV6-5; j_gene: TRBJ1-6; CDR3aa: CASSWGGSVNSPLHF; CDR3nt: TGTGCCAGCAGTTGGGGGGGGTCCGTAAATTCACCCCTCCACTTT
abundance: .; d_gene: .; v_gene: TRBV28; j_gene: TRBJ2-2; CDR3aa: CASSLLLGGGGGELFF; CDR3nt: TGTGCCAGCAGTTTACTGCTCGGTGGGGGAGGCGGGGAGCTGTTTTTT
abundance: .; d_gene: .; v_gene: TRBV19; j_gene: TRBJ2-1; CDR3aa: CASSPQGGGFYNEQFF; CDR3nt: TGTGCCAGTAGTCCCCAGGGGGGAGGTTTTTACAATGAGCAGTTCTTC
abundance: .; d_gene: TRBD1; v_gene: TRBV5-6; j_gene: TRBJ1-1; CDR3aa: CASSWDRGPEAFF; CDR3nt: TGTGCCAGCAGCTGGGACAGGGGTCCTGAAGCTTTCTTT
abundance: .; d_gene: TRBD1; v_gene: TRBV27; j_gene: TRBJ2-1; CDR3aa: CASSWGQWVNEQFF; CDR3nt: TGTGCCAGCAGTTGGGGACAGTGGGTGAATGAGCAGTTCTTC
abundance: .; d_gene: TRBD1; v_gene: TRBV5-8; j_gene: TRBJ2-7; CDR3aa: CASSATGATYEQYF; CDR3nt: TGTGCCAGCAGCGCCACAGGGGCAACCTACGAGCAGTACTTC
abundance: once; d_gene: .; v_gene: TRBV28; j_gene: TRBJ1-2; CDR3aa: CASSFLSGAFF; CDR3nt: TGTGCCAGCAGTTTTTTGAGTGGGGCGTTCTTC
abundance: .; d_gene: TRBD1; v_gene: TRBV19; j_gene: TRBJ2-1; CDR3aa: CASSIGQGAASYNEQFF; CDR3nt: TGTGCCAGTAGTATAGGACAGGGGGCGGCCTCCTACAATGAGCAGTTCTTC
abundance: .; d_gene: TRBD1; v_gene: TRBV4-1; j_gene: TRBJ1-2; CDR3aa: CASSQGQGQVYGYTF; CDR3nt: TGCGCCAGCAGCCAAGGACAGGGCCAGGTATATGGCTACACCTTC
abundance: .; d_gene: TRBD2; v_gene: TRBV10-2; j_gene: TRBJ2-3; CDR3aa: CASLSGRITDTQYF; CDR3nt: TGCGCCAGCCTTAGCGGGAGAATTACAGATACGCAGTATTTT
abundance: .; d_gene: TRBD1; v_gene: TRBV24-1; j_gene: TRBJ1-5; CDR3aa: CATQGGGNQPQHF; CDR3nt: TGTGCCACCCAGGGGGGTGGCAATCAGCCCCAGCATTTT
abundance: .; d_gene: TRBD2; v_gene: TRBV18; j_gene: TRBJ2-3; CDR3aa: CASSPIRLAGAADTQYF; CDR3nt: TGTGCCAGCTCACCAATAAGACTAGCGGGAGCTGCAGATACGCAGTATTTT
abundance: .; d_gene: .; v_gene: TRBV2; j_gene: TRBJ2-3; CDR3aa: CASSERSDTQYF; CDR3nt: TGTGCCAGCAGCGAGAGGTCAGATACGCAGTATTTT
abundance: .; d_gene: TRBD1; v_gene: TRBV27; j_gene: TRBJ2-1; CDR3aa: CASSPTGYNEQFF; CDR3nt: TGTGCCAGCAGCCCGACAGGGTACAATGAGCAGTTCTTC
abundance: .; d_gene: .; v_gene: TRBV11-2; j_gene: TRBJ2-2; CDR3aa: CASSLSGYTGELFF; CDR3nt: TGTGCCAGCAGCTTAAGCGGATACACCGGGGAGCTGTTTTTT
abundance: .; d_gene: TRBD2; v_gene: TRBV2; j_gene: TRBJ2-3; CDR3aa: CASTITTGGLAGAADTQYF; CDR3nt: TGTGCCAGCACCATTACAACTGGGGGACTAGCGGGAGCGGCAGATACGCAGTATTTT
abundance: .; d_gene: .; v_gene: TRBV5-8; j_gene: TRBJ1-5; CDR3aa: CASSAFYSNQPQHF; CDR3nt: TGTGCCAGCAGTGCCTTCTATAGCAATCAGCCCCAGCATTTT
abundance: .; d_gene: .; v_gene: TRBV6-5; j_gene: TRBJ1-6; CDR3aa: CASSYMPTGFSSPLHF; CDR3nt: TGTGCCAGCAGTTACATGCCTACAGGGTTCAGTTCACCCCTCCACTTT